This T cell receptor (beta chain) is drawn from a study of T cell responses to AZD1222 COVID-19 vaccine. Study-level findings and limits: The breadth and depth of Spike-specific TCRs increased once two AZD1222 doses had been given.

The CDR3 spans 18 residues. Germline V lookup: CDR1 SGDLS, CDR2 YYNGEE. Trimming cost V 4 bases and J 1 base; bases outside gene matches: 8. Clones were read by immunoSEQ multiplex PCR, and TCRdb kept only the in-frame ones, dropping some. The table includes about 170,000 clones, less than 95% detected once. Note on this clone: Its target is unknown.

This specimen was peripheral blood, taken on day 0 of AZD1222 vaccination. The V call is TRBV9, the J call TRBJ2-2, with 12 positions matching TRBD1. The TCR sequence derives from an adult in good health. The CDR3 spells CASSPGDRGLVNTGELFF. For the CDR3, the DNA is TGTGCCAGCAGCCCGGGGGACAGGGGGCTTGTGAACACCGGGGAGCTGTTTTTT.